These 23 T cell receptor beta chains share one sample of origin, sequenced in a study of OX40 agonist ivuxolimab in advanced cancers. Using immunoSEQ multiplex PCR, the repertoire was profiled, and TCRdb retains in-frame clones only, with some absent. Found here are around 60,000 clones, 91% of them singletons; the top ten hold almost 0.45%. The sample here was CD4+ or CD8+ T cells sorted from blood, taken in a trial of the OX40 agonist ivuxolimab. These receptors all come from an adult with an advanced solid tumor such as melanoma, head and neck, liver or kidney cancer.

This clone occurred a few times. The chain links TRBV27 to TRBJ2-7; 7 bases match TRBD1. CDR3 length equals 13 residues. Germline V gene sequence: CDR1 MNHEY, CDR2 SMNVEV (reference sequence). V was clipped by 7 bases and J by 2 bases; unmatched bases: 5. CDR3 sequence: CASTQTGTYEQYF. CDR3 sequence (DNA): TGTGCCAGCACCCAGACAGGGACCTACGAGCAGTACTTC.

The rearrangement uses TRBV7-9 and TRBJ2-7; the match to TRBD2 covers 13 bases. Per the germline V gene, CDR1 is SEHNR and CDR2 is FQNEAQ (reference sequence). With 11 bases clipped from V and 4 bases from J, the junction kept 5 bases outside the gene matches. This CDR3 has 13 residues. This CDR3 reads CAAGTSGTYEQYF. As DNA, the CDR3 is TGTGCCGCCGGGACTAGCGGGACTTACGAGCAGTACTTC. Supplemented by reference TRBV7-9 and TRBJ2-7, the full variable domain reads DTGVSQNPRHKITKRGQNVTFRCDPISEHNRLYWYRQTLGQGPEFLTYFQNEAQLEKSRLLSDRFSAERPKGSFSTLEIQRTEQGDSAMYLCAAGTSGTYEQYFGPGTRLTVT.

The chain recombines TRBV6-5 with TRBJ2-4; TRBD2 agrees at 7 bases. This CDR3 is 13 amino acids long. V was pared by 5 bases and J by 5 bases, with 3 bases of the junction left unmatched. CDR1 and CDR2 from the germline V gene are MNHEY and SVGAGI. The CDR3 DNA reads TGTGCCAGCAGTCGTCTAGCGGAAAACATTCAGTACTTC. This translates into CASSRLAENIQYF.

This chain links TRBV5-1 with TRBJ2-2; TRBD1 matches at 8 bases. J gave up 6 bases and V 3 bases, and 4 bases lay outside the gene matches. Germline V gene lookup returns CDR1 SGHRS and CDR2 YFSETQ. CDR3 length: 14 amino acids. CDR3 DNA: TGCGCCAGCAGCTCGACAGGGGCCGCCGGGGAGCTGTTTTTT. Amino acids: CASSSTGAAGELFF. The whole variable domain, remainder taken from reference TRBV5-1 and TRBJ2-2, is KAGVTQTPRYLIKTRGQQVTLSCSPISGHRSVSWYQQTPGQGLQFLFEYFSETQRNKGNFPGRFSGRQFSNSRSEMNVSTLELGDSALYLCASSSTGAAGELFFGEGSRLTVL.

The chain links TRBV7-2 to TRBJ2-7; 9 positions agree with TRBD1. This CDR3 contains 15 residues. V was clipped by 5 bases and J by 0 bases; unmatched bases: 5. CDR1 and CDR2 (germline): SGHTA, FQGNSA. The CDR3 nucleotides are TGTGCCAGCAGCCTCTCGACAGGGGGCTCCTACGAGCAGTACTTC. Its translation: CASSLSTGGSYEQYF.

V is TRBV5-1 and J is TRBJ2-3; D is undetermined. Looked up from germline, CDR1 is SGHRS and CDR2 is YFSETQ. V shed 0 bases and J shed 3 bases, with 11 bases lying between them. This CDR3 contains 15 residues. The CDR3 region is CASSLAVGLTDTQYF. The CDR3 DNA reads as TGCGCCAGCAGCTTGGCGGTGGGTTTGACAGATACGCAGTATTTT.

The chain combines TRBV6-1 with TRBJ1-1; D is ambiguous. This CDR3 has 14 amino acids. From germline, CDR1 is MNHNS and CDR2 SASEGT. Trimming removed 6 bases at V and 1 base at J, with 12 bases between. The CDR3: CASSFEPRNTEAFF. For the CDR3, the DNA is TGTGCCAGCAGCTTTGAGCCCAGGAACACTGAAGCTTTCTTT.

The CDR3 loop reads CASSIERISNQPQHF. The CDR3 DNA reads TGTGCCAGTAGTATAGAAAGGATTAGCAATCAGCCCCAGCATTTT. V usage is TRBV19 and J usage is TRBJ1-5; D uncertain. V lost 0 bases, J lost 0 bases, and 6 bases lay in between. The CDR3 runs to 15 residues. The germline V gene has CDR1 LNHDA and CDR2 SQIVND (reference sequence).

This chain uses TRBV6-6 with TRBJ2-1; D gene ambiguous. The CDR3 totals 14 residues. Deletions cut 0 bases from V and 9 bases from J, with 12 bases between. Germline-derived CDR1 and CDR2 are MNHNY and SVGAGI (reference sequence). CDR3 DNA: TGTGCCAGCAGTTACTCCCTTTCGTCCTTTGAGCAGTTCTTC. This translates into CASSYSLSSFEQFF.

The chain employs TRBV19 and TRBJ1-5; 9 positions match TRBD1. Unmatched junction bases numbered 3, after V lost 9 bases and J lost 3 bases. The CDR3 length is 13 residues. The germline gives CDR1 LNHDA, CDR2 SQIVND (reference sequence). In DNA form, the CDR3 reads TGTGCCAGCCGGGACAGGGCCAATCAGCCCCAGCATTTT. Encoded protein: CASRDRANQPQHF.

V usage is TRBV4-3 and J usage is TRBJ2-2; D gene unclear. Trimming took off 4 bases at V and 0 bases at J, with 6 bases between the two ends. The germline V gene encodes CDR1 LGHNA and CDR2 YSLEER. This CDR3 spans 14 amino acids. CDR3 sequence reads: CASSPSTNTGELFF. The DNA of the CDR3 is TGCGCCAGCAGCCCGTCCACGAACACCGGGGAGCTGTTTTTT.

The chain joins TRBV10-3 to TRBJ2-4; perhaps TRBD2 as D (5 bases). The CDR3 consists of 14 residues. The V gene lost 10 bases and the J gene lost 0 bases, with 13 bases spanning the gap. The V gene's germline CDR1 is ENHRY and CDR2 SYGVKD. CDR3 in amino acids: CATFSGLAKNIQYF. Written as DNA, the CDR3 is TGTGCCACCTTCTCAGGACTAGCCAAAAACATTCAGTACTTC.

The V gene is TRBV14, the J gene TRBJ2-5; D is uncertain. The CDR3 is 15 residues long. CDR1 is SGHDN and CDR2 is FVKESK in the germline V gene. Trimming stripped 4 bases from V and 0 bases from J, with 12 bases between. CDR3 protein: CASSPPKGNQETQYF. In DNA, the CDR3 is TGTGCCAGCAGCCCTCCCAAAGGGAACCAAGAGACCCAGTACTTC.

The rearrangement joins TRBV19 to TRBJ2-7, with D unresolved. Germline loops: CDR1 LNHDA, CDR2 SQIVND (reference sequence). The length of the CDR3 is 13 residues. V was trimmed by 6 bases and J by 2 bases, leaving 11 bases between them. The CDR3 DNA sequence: TGTGCCAGTAGAAGAGATCCCGCCTACGAGCAGTACTTC. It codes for CASRRDPAYEQYF. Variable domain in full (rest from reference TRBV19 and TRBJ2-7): DGGITQSPKYLFRKEGQNVTLSCEQNLNHDAMYWYRQDPGQGLRLIYYSQIVNDFQKGDIAEGYSVSREKKESFPLTVTSAQKNPTAFYLCASRRDPAYEQYFGPGTRLTVT.

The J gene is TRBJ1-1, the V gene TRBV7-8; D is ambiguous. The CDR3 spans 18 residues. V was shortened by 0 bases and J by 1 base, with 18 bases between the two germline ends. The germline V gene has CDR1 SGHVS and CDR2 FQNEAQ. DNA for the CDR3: TGTGCCAGCAGCTTAGCGCACGAGGGCGATAGACAGAACACTGAAGCTTTCTTT. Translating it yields CASSLAHEGDRQNTEAFF.

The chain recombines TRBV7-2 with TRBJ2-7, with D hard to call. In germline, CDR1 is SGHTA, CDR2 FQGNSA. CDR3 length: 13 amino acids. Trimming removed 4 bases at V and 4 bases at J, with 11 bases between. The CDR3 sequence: CASSSSGTYEQYF. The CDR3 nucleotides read TGTGCCAGCAGCTCATCTGGAACTTACGAGCAGTACTTC.

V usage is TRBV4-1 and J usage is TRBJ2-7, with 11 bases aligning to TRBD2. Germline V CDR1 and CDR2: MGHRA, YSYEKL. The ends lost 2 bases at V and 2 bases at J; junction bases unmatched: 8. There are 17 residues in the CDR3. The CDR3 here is CASSQRVTSGETYEQYF. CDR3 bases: TGCGCCAGCAGCCAAAGGGTGACTAGCGGGGAAACCTACGAGCAGTACTTC.

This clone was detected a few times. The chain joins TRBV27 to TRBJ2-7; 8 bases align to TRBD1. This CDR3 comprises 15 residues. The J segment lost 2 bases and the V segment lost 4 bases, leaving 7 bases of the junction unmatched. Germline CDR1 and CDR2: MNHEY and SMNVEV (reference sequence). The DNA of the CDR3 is TGTGCCAGCAGTTCCCCCGAACAGGGGGCCTACGAGCAGTACTTC. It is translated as CASSSPEQGAYEQYF.

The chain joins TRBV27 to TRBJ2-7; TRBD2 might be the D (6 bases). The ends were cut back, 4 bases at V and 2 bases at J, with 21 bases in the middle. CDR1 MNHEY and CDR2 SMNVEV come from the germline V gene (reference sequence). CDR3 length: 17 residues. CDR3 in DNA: TGTGCCAGCAGTTCCCTGGGTGGAGGGAGCGGTACCTACGAGCAGTACTTC. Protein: CASSSLGGGSGTYEQYF.

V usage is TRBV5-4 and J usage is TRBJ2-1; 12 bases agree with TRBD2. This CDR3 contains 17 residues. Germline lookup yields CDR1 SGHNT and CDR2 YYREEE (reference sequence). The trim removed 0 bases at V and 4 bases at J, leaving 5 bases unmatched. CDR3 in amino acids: CASSLALAGGTYNEQFF. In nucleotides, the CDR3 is TGTGCCAGCAGCTTGGCCCTAGCGGGAGGGACGTACAATGAGCAGTTCTTC.

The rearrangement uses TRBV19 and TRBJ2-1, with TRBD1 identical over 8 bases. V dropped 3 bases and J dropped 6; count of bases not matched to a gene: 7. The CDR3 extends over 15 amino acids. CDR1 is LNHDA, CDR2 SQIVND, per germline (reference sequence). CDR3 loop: CASSIKDRVGNEQFF. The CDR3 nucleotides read TGTGCCAGTAGTATTAAGGACAGGGTGGGCAATGAGCAGTTCTTC. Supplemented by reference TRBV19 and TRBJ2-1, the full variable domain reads DGGITQSPKYLFRKEGQNVTLSCEQNLNHDAMYWYRQDPGQGLRLIYYSQIVNDFQKGDIAEGYSVSREKKESFPLTVTSAQKNPTAFYLCASSIKDRVGNEQFFGPGTRLTVL.

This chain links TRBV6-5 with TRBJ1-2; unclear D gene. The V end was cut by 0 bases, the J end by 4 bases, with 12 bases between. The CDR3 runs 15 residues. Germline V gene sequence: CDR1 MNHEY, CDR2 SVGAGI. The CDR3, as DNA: TGTGCCAGCAGTTACTCGATTTGGGGTCGCTATGGCTACACCTTC. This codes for CASSYSIWGRYGYTF.

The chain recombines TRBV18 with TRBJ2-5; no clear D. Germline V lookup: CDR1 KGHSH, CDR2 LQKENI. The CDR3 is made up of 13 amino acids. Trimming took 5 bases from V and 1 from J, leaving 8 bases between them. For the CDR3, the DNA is TGTGCCAGCTCATCGACTTTCCAAGAGACCCAGTACTTC. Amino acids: CASSSTFQETQYF.